The clone carrying this T cell receptor (beta chain) was seen many times. The germline V gene encodes CDR1 MNHNY and CDR2 SVGAGI (reference sequence). Deletions cut 5 bases from V and 0 bases from J, with 20 bases between. The CDR3 totals 17 residues. Approximately 10 ml of fresh peripheral blood supplied the PBMCs. The data were obtained in a study of T cells in Graves' hyperthyroidism and ophthalmopathy. TCR beta CDR3 region amplification was performed from RNA transcripts. HTBI primers were used for first-round RT-PCR of the TCR CDR3. TCRdb ran MiXCR on the multiplex PCR reads and lists one entry per CDR3 protein. The sample consists of 35,000 to 40,000 distinct CDR3 sequences, about 49% of them appearing once.

The TCR sequence derives from a woman between 45 and 60 years old with Graves' hyperthyroidism that later progressed to Graves' ophthalmopathy. The sample comprised blood. The chain joins TRBV6-6 to TRBJ2-7, with D possibly being TRBD1 or TRBD2 (5 bases each). CDR3 sequence (DNA): TGTGCCAGCAGTCCACTTAATACCGGGACGGGCTCCTACGAGCAGTACTTC. As protein: CASSPLNTGTGSYEQYF.